This TCR beta chain came from a study of T cell changes during pregnancy in multiple sclerosis. The trim removed 6 bases at V and 4 bases at J, leaving 3 bases unmatched. CDR3 length: 14 amino acids. The germline gives CDR1 MNHEY, CDR2 SVGAGI. Produced via immunoSEQ multiplex PCR; TCRdb's table is partial and in-frame only. This sample yields tens of thousands of clones, of which roughly 92% are seen a single time; about 2% belongs to the top ten. V is TRBV6-5 and J is TRBJ2-2; 9 nucleotides match TRBD2. The sequenced sample was peripheral blood, obtained in the third trimester of pregnancy. The origin of this receptor is a female donor in good health, enrolled as a control in a pregnancy study. The CDR3: CASRGLAGTGELFF. CDR3 nucleotide sequence: TGTGCCAGCAGGGGACTAGCAGGCACCGGGGAGCTGTTTTTT.